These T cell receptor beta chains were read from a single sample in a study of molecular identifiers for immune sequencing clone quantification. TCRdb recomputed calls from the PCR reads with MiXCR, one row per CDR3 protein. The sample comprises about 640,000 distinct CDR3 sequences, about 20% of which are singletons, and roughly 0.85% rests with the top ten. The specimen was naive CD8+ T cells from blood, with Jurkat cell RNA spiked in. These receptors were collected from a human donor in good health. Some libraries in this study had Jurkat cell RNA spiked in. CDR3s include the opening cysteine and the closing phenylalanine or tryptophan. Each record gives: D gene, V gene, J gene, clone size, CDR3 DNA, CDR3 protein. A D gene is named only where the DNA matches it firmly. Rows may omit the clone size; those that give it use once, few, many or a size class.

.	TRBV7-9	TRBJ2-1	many	TGTGCCAGCAGCCCGAGGGACAACAATGAGCAGTTCTTC	CASSPRDNNEQFF
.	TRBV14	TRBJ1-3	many	TGTGCCAGCAGCCAAGCCGCCGGGGTTTGGAGCTCTGGAAACACCATATATTTT	CASSQAAGVWSSGNTIYF
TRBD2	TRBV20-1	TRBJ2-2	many	TGCAGTGCTAGAGTCCCCAGCGGGGGGACCGGGGAGCTGTTTTTT	CSARVPSGGTGELFF
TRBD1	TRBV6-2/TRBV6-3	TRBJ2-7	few	TGTGCCAGCAGTTACGCCCCCCCGGGACAGGGGGACTACGAGCAGTACTTC	CASSYAPPGQGDYEQYF
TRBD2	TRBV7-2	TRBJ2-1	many	TGTGCCACCACGTGGGCTAGCGGTGAGCAGTTCTTC	CATTWASGEQFF
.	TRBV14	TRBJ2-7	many	TGTGCCAGCAGCCAACAGACAGTTAGCTCCTACGAGCAGTACTTC	CASSQQTVSSYEQYF
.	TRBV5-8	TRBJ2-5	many	TGTGCCAGCAGCTCGCAGACAGACGACCCAGAGACCCAGTACTTC	CASSSQTDDPETQYF
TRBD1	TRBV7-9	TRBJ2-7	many	TGTGCCAGCAGCTTATCAGGGGGCCGGGACGAGCAGTACTTC	CASSLSGGRDEQYF
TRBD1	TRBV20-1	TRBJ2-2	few	TGCAGTGCTAGAGATGACAGGGTGGCGGCCGGGGAGCTGTTTTTT	CSARDDRVAAGELFF
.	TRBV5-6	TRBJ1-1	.	TGTGCCAGCAGCTTCTGGGCGGCTTGGGATACTGAAGCTTTCTTT	CASSFWAAWDTEAFF
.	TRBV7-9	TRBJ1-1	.	TGTGCCAGCGGCCGAGGTGGGTGGCAATCGAACACTGAAGCTTTCTTT	CASGRGGWQSNTEAFF
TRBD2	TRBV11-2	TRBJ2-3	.	TGTGCCAGCAGGACTAGCATGGCAGATACGCAGTATTTT	CASRTSMADTQYF
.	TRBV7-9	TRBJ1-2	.	TGTGCCAGCAGCCCGACGGCGGCGGATGGCTACACCTTC	CASSPTAADGYTF
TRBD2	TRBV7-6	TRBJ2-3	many	TGTGCCAGCAACGGCGGGGGAGGCACAGATACGCAGTATTTT	CASNGGGGTDTQYF
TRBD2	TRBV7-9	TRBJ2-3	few	TGTGCCAGCAGCATAGCAACCCAGCGGGAGGGCCGAGATACGCAGTATTTT	CASSIATQREGRDTQYF
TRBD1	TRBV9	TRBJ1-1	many	TGTGCCAGCAGCGGAGACAGGGGGCCCACTGAAGCTTTCTTT	CASSGDRGPTEAFF